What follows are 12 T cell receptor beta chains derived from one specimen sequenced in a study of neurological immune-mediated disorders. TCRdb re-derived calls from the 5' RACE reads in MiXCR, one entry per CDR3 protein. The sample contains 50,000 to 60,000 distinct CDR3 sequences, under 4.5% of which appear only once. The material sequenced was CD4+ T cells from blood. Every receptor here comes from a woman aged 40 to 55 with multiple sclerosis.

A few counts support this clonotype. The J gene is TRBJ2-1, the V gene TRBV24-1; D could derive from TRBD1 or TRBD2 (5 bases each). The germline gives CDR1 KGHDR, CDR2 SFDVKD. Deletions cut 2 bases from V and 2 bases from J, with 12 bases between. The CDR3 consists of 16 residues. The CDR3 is CATSDSTGTPYNEQFF. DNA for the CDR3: TGTGCCACCAGTGATTCCACCGGGACCCCCTACAATGAGCAGTTCTTC.

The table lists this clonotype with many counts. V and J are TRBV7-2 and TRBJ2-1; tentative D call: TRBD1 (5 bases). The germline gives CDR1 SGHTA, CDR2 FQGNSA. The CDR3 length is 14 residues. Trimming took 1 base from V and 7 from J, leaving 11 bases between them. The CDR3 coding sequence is TGTGCCAGCAGCTTAGACGGACAAATTAATGAGCAGTTCTTC. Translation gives CASSLDGQINEQFF.

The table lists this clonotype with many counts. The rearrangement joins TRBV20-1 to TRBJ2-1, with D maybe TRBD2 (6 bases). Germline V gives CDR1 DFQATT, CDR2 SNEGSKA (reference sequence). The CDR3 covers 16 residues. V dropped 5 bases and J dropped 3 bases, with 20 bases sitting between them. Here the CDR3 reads CSALVGGSSSYNEQFF. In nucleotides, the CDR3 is TGCAGTGCTCTTGTTGGGGGGAGTTCGAGCTACAATGAGCAGTTCTTC.

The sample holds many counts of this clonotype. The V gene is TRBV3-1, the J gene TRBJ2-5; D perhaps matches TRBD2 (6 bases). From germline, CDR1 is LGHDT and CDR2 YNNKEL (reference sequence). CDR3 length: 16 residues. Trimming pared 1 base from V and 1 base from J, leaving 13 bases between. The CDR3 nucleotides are TGTGCCAGCAGCCAAGGGGGAATCGGGGGCCAAGAGACCCAGTACTTC. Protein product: CASSQGGIGGQETQYF.

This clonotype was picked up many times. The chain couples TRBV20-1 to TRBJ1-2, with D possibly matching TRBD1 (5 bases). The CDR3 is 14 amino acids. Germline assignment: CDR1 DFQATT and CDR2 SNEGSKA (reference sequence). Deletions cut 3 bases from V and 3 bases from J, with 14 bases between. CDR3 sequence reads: CSASVTRDDYGYTF. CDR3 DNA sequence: TGCAGTGCTAGCGTGACGAGGGACGACTATGGCTACACCTTC.

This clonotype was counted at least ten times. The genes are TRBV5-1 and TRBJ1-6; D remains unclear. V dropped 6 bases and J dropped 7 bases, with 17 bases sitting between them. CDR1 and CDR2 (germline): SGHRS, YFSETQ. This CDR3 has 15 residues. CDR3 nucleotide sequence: TGCGCCAGCACGGTGGACGCCAGGCGGAATTCACCCCTCCACTTT. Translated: CASTVDARRNSPLHF.

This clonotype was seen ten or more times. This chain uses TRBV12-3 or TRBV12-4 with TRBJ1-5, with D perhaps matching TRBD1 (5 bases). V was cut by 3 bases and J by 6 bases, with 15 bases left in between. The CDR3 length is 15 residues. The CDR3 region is CASSLGGANLQPQHF. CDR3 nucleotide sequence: TGTGCCAGCAGTTTGGGAGGGGCGAATCTTCAGCCCCAGCATTTT.

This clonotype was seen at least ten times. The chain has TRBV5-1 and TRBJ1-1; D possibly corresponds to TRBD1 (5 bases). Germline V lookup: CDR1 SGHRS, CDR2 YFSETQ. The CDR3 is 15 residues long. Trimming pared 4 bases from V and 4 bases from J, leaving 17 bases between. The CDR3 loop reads CASSPRATELTEAFF. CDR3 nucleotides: TGCGCCAGCAGCCCCAGGGCAACCGAACTCACTGAAGCTTTCTTT.

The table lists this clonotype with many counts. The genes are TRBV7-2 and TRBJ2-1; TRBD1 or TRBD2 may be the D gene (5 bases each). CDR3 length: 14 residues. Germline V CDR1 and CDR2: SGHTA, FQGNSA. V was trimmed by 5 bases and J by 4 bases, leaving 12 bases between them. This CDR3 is CASSPWDVYNEQFF. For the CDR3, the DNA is TGTGCCAGCAGCCCCTGGGACGTTTACAATGAGCAGTTCTTC.

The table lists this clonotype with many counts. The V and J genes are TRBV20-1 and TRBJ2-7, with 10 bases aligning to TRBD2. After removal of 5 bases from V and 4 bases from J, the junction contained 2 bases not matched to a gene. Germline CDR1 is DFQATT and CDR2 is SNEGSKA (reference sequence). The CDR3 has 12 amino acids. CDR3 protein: CSALAGGYEQYF. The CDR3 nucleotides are TGCAGTGCTTTAGCGGGGGGATACGAGCAGTACTTC.

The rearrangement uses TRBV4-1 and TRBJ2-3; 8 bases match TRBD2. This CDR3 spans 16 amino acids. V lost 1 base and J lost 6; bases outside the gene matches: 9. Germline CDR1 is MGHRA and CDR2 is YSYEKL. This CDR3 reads CASSQGASGGQDTQYF. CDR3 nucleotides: TGCGCCAGCAGCCAAGGGGCCAGCGGGGGCCAGGATACGCAGTATTTT.

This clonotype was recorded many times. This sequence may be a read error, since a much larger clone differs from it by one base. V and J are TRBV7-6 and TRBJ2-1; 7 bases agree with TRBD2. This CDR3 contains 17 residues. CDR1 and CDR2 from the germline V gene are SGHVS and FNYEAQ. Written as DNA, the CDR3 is TGTGTCAGCAGCTTACAAGTAAGCGGGGCGATCTACAATGAGCAGTTCTTC. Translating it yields CVSSLQVSGAIYNEQFF.